A selection of T cell receptor beta chains follows, all from one sample in a study of human T cells and chemical hapten exposure. One entry per CDR3 protein, called by TCRdb with MiXCR from the RACE reads. The table has about 85,000 distinct CDR3 sequences, approximately 10% seen once. The sequenced sample was whole blood, obtained in connection with sensitization to the hapten diphenylcyclopropenone (DPC). Source of these receptors: a man between 18 and 29 years old with alopecia areata. Some clones in this sample may be carry-over from other donors' samples. CDR3s include the opening cysteine and the closing phenylalanine or tryptophan. D genes are given only for firm matches. The size field is filled for only some rows; it gives once, few, many or a size class.

NA TRBJ2-2 TRBV5-4 NA CASSPGTGGELFF TGTGCCAGCAGCCCCGGGACCGGAGGGGAGCTGTTTTTT
NA TRBJ1-4 TRBV6-4 many CASSARGRVPGEKLFF TGTGCCAGCAGTGCCCGTGGTAGGGTTCCGGGCGAAAAACTGTTTTTT
NA TRBJ2-2 TRBV4-3 many CASNRGGTGELFF TGCGCCAGTAACAGGGGAGGGACCGGGGAGCTGTTTTTT
NA TRBJ1-1 TRBV6-2/TRBV6-3 many CASSTANTEAFF TGTGCCAGCAGTACAGCGAACACTGAAGCTTTCTTT
NA TRBJ2-5 TRBV20-1 NA CSAPDRQETQYF TGCAGTGCACCAGACCGTCAAGAGACCCAGTACTTC
NA TRBJ2-2 TRBV11-2 many CASSLRTENTGELFF TGTGCCAGCAGCCTTCGGACAGAAAACACCGGGGAGCTGTTTTTT
TRBD1 TRBJ1-5 TRBV7-9 few CASSFGQAQVQPQHF TGTGCCAGCAGCTTCGGACAGGCTCAGGTTCAGCCCCAGCATTTT
TRBD2 TRBJ2-1 TRBV19 few CASTSGGISSSYNEQFF TGTGCCTCTACTAGCGGGGGGATTAGCAGCTCCTACAATGAGCAGTTCTTC
TRBD1 TRBJ2-2 TRBV24-1 NA CATSAGTVVTGELFF TGTGCCACCAGTGCCGGGACAGTCGTCACCGGGGAGCTGTTTTTT
NA TRBJ2-2 TRBV12-3/TRBV12-4 many CASNFGPGELFF TGTGCCAGCAACTTCGGGCCCGGGGAGCTGTTTTTT
TRBD1 TRBJ2-3 TRBV5-4 NA CASSLTGADTQYF TGTGCCAGCAGCTTAACAGGGGCAGATACGCAGTATTTT
NA TRBJ1-2 TRBV6-2/TRBV6-3 NA CASSYSSGRGYGYTF TGTGCCAGCAGTTACTCTTCGGGACGAGGCTATGGCTACACCTTC
NA TRBJ2-5 TRBV7-2 NA CASSLVGRRQETQYF TGTGCCAGCAGCTTAGTCGGGCGGAGGCAAGAGACCCAGTACTTC
NA TRBJ1-3 TRBV20-1 few CSASSTSGNTIYF TGCAGTGCTAGTTCCACTTCTGGAAACACCATATATTTT
NA TRBJ2-3 TRBV27 few CASSLVLRGTDTQYF TGTGCCAGCAGTTTAGTGTTGAGAGGCACAGATACGCAGTATTTT
NA TRBJ1-1 TRBV7-9 many CASSLGLANTEAFF TGTGCCAGCAGCTTAGGCCTGGCGAACACTGAAGCTTTCTTT
TRBD1 TRBJ1-5 TRBV9 few CASSAGTVSQPQHF TGTGCCAGCAGCGCCGGGACAGTGAGTCAGCCCCAGCATTTT
TRBD2 TRBJ2-2 TRBV6-6 many CASSPGGTPNTGELFF TGTGCCAGCAGTCCGGGGGGAACCCCGAACACCGGGGAGCTGTTTTTT
TRBD2 TRBJ2-1 TRBV6-1 many CASIDGGAYNEQFF TGTGCCAGCATTGACGGGGGGGCCTACAATGAGCAGTTCTTC
TRBD1 TRBJ2-6 TRBV6-1 few CASSVAGTGGTVGANVLTF TGTGCCAGCAGTGTAGCCGGGACAGGGGGTACGGTTGGGGCCAACGTCCTGACTTTC
TRBD1 TRBJ2-5 TRBV5-6 many CASRQGQGKETQYF TGTGCCAGCAGACAAGGACAGGGGAAAGAGACCCAGTACTTC
NA TRBJ2-1 TRBV4-1 many CASSQDLGFEPQQFF TGCGCCAGCAGCCAAGATCTAGGGTTCGAACCCCAGCAGTTCTTC
NA TRBJ2-2 TRBV7-7 NA CASSLDREIGELFF TGTGCCAGCAGCTTAGACAGGGAGATCGGGGAGCTGTTTTTT
NA TRBJ1-5 TRBV18 NA CASSPSDTFPQHF TGTGCCAGCTCTCCCAGTGACACTTTTCCCCAGCATTTT
NA TRBJ1-1 TRBV3-1 NA CASSQGSGTEAFF TGTGCCAGCAGCCAAGGAAGTGGCACTGAAGCTTTCTTT
NA TRBJ1-2 TRBV28 NA CASSWSTGYTF TGTGCCAGCAGTTGGAGTACTGGCTACACCTTC
NA TRBJ1-1 TRBV10-3 NA CAISEFRRITEAFF TGTGCCATCAGTGAGTTTCGTAGGATCACTGAAGCTTTCTTT
TRBD2 TRBJ2-2 TRBV11-1 NA CASSLLGGLAFTGELFF TGTGCCAGCAGCCTACTGGGGGGACTAGCGTTCACCGGGGAGCTGTTTTTT
TRBD1 TRBJ1-3 TRBV15 NA CATSRDPLRTGSGNTIYF TGTGCCACCAGCAGAGATCCCCTCCGGACAGGATCTGGAAACACCATATATTTT
NA TRBJ2-5 TRBV5-1 few CASSLGAAGQETQYF TGCGCCAGCAGCTTGGGGGCAGCGGGCCAAGAGACCCAGTACTTC
TRBD1 TRBJ2-3 TRBV7-2 NA CASSTGTGYTQYF TGTGCCAGCAGCACCGGGACAGGGTATACGCAGTATTTT
TRBD2 TRBJ2-2 TRBV4-2 many CASSQEAGGTTGELFF TGTGCCAGCAGCCAAGAAGCGGGGGGAACCACCGGGGAGCTGTTTTTT
NA TRBJ2-7 TRBV10-2 few CASSGALAYEQYF TGCGCCAGCAGTGGGGCGCTAGCCTACGAGCAGTACTTC
NA TRBJ1-2 TRBV4-1 many CASSQGLAAGYTF TGCGCCAGCAGCCAAGGTCTAGCCGCTGGCTACACCTTC
TRBD1 TRBJ1-1 TRBV2 NA CATNVGQGFGEAFF TGTGCCACCAACGTCGGACAGGGATTTGGTGAAGCTTTCTTT
NA TRBJ1-5 TRBV11-1 once CASSFGMGQPQHF TGTGCCAGCAGCTTTGGGATGGGTCAGCCCCAGCATTTT
NA TRBJ1-2 TRBV9 NA CASSVEPRSYGYTF TGTGCCAGCAGCGTAGAACCCAGGAGCTATGGCTACACCTTC
NA TRBJ2-5 TRBV19 NA CASSIGTLGETQYF TGTGCCAGTAGTATTGGGACGCTGGGGGAGACCCAGTACTTC
TRBD1 TRBJ2-5 TRBV28 many CASRLTGEETQYF TGTGCCAGCAGACTAACAGGGGAAGAGACCCAGTACTTC
NA TRBJ2-1 TRBV12-3/TRBV12-4 NA CASSPTGFNEQFF TGTGCCAGCAGTCCTACAGGGTTCAATGAGCAGTTCTTC
TRBD2 TRBJ2-1 TRBV7-3 NA CASSPRGGREEQFF TGTGCCAGCAGCCCTCGAGGAGGGCGGGAGGAGCAGTTCTTC
NA TRBJ2-1 TRBV29-1 many CSVVAAGRYNEQFF TGCAGCGTTGTAGCCGCGGGGCGGTACAATGAGCAGTTCTTC
TRBD1 TRBJ1-2 TRBV5-1 many CASSVGQAVYGYTF TGCGCCAGCAGCGTGGGACAGGCGGTATATGGCTACACCTTC
TRBD1 TRBJ1-5 TRBV20-1 NA CSAGTDRGFKNIENQPQHF TGCAGTGCTGGCACCGACAGGGGGTTTAAGAATATAGAAAATCAGCCCCAGCATTTT
NA TRBJ1-6 TRBV7-2 NA CASSLVAGYNSPLHF TGTGCCAGCAGCTTAGTAGCGGGGTATAATTCACCCCTCCACTTT
NA TRBJ1-5 TRBV20-1 NA CSANTGSNQPQHF TGCAGTGCAAACACAGGTAGCAATCAGCCCCAGCATTTT
TRBD2 TRBJ2-1 TRBV4-3 few CASSQDPAGGFYNEQFF TGCGCCAGCAGCCAAGATCCAGCGGGGGGTTTCTACAATGAGCAGTTCTTC
NA TRBJ1-1 TRBV28 NA CASSFGGAMNTEAFF TGTGCCAGCAGTTTCGGGGGGGCCATGAACACTGAAGCTTTCTTT
NA TRBJ1-1 TRBV4-1 NA CASSQDPSHMAEAFF TGCGCCAGCAGCCAAGACCCCTCACATATGGCTGAAGCTTTCTTT
TRBD1 TRBJ1-4 TRBV7-9 NA CASSLAQGVGEKLFF TGTGCCAGCAGCTTGGCCCAGGGGGTCGGGGAAAAACTGTTTTTT
NA TRBJ1-1 TRBV10-3 NA CAISDVSGEAFF TGTGCCATCAGTGACGTTTCGGGTGAAGCTTTCTTT
NA TRBJ2-3 TRBV9 NA CASSDNRGDTQYF TGTGCCAGCAGCGATAATCGGGGAGATACGCAGTATTTT
TRBD1 TRBJ1-2 TRBV9 many CASSVGSGTGAYGYTF TGTGCCAGCAGCGTTGGGAGCGGGACAGGGGCCTATGGCTACACCTTC
TRBD1 TRBJ1-6 TRBV20-1 NA CSARDLQGYNSPLHF TGCAGTGCTAGAGATTTACAGGGGTATAATTCACCCCTCCACTTT
NA TRBJ2-5 TRBV7-2 NA CASRVGAEEETQYF TGTGCCAGCAGAGTTGGGGCGGAGGAAGAGACCCAGTACTTC
NA TRBJ2-5 TRBV11-2 NA CASSSRLKGKETQYF TGTGCCAGCAGCTCCCGGCTCAAGGGGAAAGAGACCCAGTACTTC
NA TRBJ2-7 TRBV5-1 NA CASSFQYRDNEQYF TGCGCCAGCAGCTTTCAATACAGGGACAACGAGCAGTACTTC